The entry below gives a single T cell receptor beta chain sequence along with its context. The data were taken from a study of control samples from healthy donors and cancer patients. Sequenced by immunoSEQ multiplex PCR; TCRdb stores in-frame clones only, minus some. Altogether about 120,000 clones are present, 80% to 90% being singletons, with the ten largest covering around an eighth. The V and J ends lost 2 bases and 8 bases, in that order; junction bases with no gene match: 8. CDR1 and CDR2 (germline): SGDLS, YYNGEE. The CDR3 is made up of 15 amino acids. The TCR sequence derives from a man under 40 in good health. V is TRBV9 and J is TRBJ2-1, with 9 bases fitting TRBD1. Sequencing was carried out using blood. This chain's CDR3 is CASSVRQGGLDEQFF. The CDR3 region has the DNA TGTGCCAGCAGCGTTCGACAGGGGGGTTTGGATGAGCAGTTCTTC.